This entry lists 12 T cell receptor beta chains sequenced from one sample in a study of blood T cell repertoires in COVID-19. Sequenced by immunoSEQ multiplex PCR; TCRdb stores in-frame clones only, minus some. Here the sample spans about 75,000 clones, about 88% being singletons. Sequencing was performed on peripheral blood. Receptor source: a human donor in a cohort sampled during active COVID-19.

V is TRBV5-4 and J is TRBJ1-2; possible D gene TRBD1, 5 bases. This CDR3 is built from 17 residues. Germline CDR1 reads SGHNT; CDR2 reads YYREEE (reference sequence). V lost 6 bases to trimming and J lost 1 base, with 22 bases between them. For the CDR3, the DNA is TGTGCCAGCACCCGAGGCGCGGGGGAGCCCCTTAACTATGGCTACACCTTC. Protein: CASTRGAGEPLNYGYTF.

The chain carries TRBV7-3 and TRBJ2-3, with D unclear. This CDR3 contains 13 residues. Germline lookup yields CDR1 SGHTA and CDR2 FQGTGA. Trimming took 2 bases from V and 0 from J, leaving 3 bases between them. CDR3 region: CASSLASTDTQYF. The CDR3, as DNA: TGTGCCAGCAGCTTAGCGAGCACAGATACGCAGTATTTT.

The chain couples TRBV9 to TRBJ2-3, with TRBD2 as a possible D gene (6 bases). Trimming left V 0 bases short and J 1 base short, with 18 bases between. This CDR3 is built from 18 residues. CDR1 and CDR2 (germline): SGDLS, YYNGEE. In DNA, the CDR3 is TGTGCCAGCAGCGTAGCGCCCGTTGCTAGCGCTGGCACAGATACGCAGTATTTT. This gives the protein CASSVAPVASAGTDTQYF.

In its sample, this clone was seen once. The chain couples TRBV28 to TRBJ2-7, with D tentatively TRBD2 (6 bases). The CDR3 has 14 residues. The germline V and J ends were trimmed by 4 bases and 4 bases, with 14 bases remaining between them. Germline V lookup: CDR1 MDHEN, CDR2 SYDVKM. For the CDR3, the DNA is TGTGCCAGCAGTTCGCGGTCCGGAGGGTACGAGCAGTACTTC. It encodes CASSSRSGGYEQYF.

The rearrangement joins TRBV6-2 or TRBV6-3 to TRBJ1-4; 11 nucleotides match TRBD1. Germline V gene sequence: CDR1 MNHEY, CDR2 SVGEGT. The CDR3 sequence is 14 residues long. Trimming took 6 bases from V and 7 from J; bases not matched to a gene: 4. The CDR3, as DNA: TGTGCCAGCAGCAGGACAGGGGGCCGTGAAAAACTGTTTTTT. Amino acids: CASSRTGGREKLFF.

This clone was counted between two and nine times. The chain employs TRBV9 and TRBJ1-1; 7 nucleotides match TRBD1. Germline CDR1 SGDLS, CDR2 YYNGEE. This CDR3 is built from 14 residues. The J segment lost 5 bases and the V segment lost 3 bases, leaving 7 bases of the junction unmatched. CDR3 sequence: CASSAGQARTEAFF. CDR3 DNA: TGTGCCAGCAGCGCTGGACAGGCTAGAACTGAAGCTTTCTTT. The full variable domain, completed using reference TRBV9 and TRBJ1-1, is DSGVTQTPKHLITATGQRVTLRCSPRSGDLSVYWYQQSLDQGLQFLIQYYNGEERAKGNILERFSAQQFPDLHSELNLSSLELGDSALYFCASSAGQARTEAFFGQGTRLTVV.

V usage is TRBV12-3 or TRBV12-4 and J usage is TRBJ1-5; no definite D call. This CDR3 has 12 residues. Trimming removed 0 bases at V and 11 bases at J, with 8 bases between. In DNA form, the CDR3 reads TGTGCCAGCAGTTTAGCGCGGAGTTCCCAGCATTTT. Protein sequence: CASSLARSSQHF.

The chain links TRBV4-1 to TRBJ1-2, with 7 bases identical to TRBD1. This CDR3 spans 17 amino acids. The V gene end was trimmed by 3 bases and the J gene end by 2 bases; junction bases not matched to a gene: 12. CDR1 and CDR2 (germline): MGHRA, YSYEKL. Here the CDR3 reads CASSHAGTGAWNYGYTF. In DNA form, the CDR3 reads TGCGCCAGCAGCCATGCCGGAACAGGGGCTTGGAACTATGGCTACACCTTC.

CDR3 nucleotides: TGTGCCAGCAGCCCCTCGGGGGGGGTTTACTCTGGAAACACCATATATTTT. Its translation: CASSPSGGVYSGNTIYF. The chain has TRBV5-5 and TRBJ1-3; the D gene is possibly TRBD1 (5 bases). CDR1 SGHKS and CDR2 YYEKEE come from the germline V gene (reference sequence). The CDR3 has 17 residues. Trimming stripped 4 bases from V and 0 bases from J, with 17 bases between.

This clone was seen a single time. The gene calls are TRBV12-5 and TRBJ2-6; unclear D gene. The CDR3 consists of 16 residues. Deletions cut 0 bases from V and 0 bases from J, with 6 bases between. The germline gives CDR1 LGHNT, CDR2 FRNRAP. CDR3 in amino acids: CASGLVEISGANVLTF. In DNA form, the CDR3 reads TGTGCTAGTGGTTTGGTCGAGATCTCTGGGGCCAACGTCCTGACTTTC.

The chain is built from TRBV4-2 and TRBJ1-2, with 9 nucleotides matching TRBD1. This CDR3 has 17 amino acids. Germline V gives CDR1 LGHNA, CDR2 YNFKEQ. The V and J ends lost 1 base and 8 bases, in that order; junction bases with no gene match: 14. CDR3 bases: TGTGCCAGCAGCCAAGTCGAGGGCACAGGGGGCGAGGGAGGCTACACCTTC. Protein sequence: CASSQVEGTGGEGGYTF.

The chain carries TRBV10-3 and TRBJ1-6, with no clear D. The CDR3 consists of 12 residues. CDR1 is ENHRY and CDR2 is SYGVKD in the germline V gene. V lost 0 bases to trimming and J lost 10 bases, with 4 bases between them. The CDR3 reads CAISESESPLHF. CDR3 nucleotide sequence: TGTGCCATCAGTGAGTCAGAGTCACCCCTCCACTTT.